The clone carrying this TCR beta chain has more than one count but fewer than ten. Its antigen remains unidentified. The data are from a study of identical twins. Findings and limits, study-wide: Within cord blood, abundant beta clonotypes carried fewer insertions, but memory repertoires showed no such trend.

Healthy Caucasians provided all donations. The CDR3 is made up of 16 amino acids. CDR1 and CDR2 from the germline V gene are SEHNR and FQNEAQ (reference sequence). V lost 4 bases, J lost 0 bases, and 16 bases lay in between. Unique molecular identifiers were present on the cDNA, and a universal primer site came from template switching. TCRdb reanalysed the 5' RACE reads using MiXCR and keeps one entry per CDR3 protein. This table holds approximately 620,000 distinct CDR3 sequences, roughly 8% found once. The same data also went into a second study, on yellow fever vaccine responses in identical twins. This second study says: On the reported evidence, twins' vaccine T cell responses seemed partly convergent and partly personalized.

This chain joins TRBV7-9 and TRBJ2-7; D perhaps matches TRBD1 (6 bases). This receptor was taken from a woman aged 18-30 years in good health. Sequenced: PBMCs. CDR3 in amino acids: CASSSRLRDNSYEQYF. The DNA for the CDR3 is TGTGCCAGCAGCTCGCGACTCCGGGACAACTCCTACGAGCAGTACTTC.